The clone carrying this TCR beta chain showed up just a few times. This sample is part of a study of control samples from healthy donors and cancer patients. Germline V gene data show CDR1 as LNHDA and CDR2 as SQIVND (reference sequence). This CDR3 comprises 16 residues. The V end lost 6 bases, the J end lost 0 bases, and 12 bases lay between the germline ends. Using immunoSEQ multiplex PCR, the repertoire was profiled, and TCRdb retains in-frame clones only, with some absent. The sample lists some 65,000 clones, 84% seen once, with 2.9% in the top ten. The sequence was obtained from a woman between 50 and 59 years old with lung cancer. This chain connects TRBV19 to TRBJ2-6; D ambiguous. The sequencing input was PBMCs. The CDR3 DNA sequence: TGTGCCAGTAGCCCCGTTGGTGTCTCTGGGGCCAACGTCCTGACTTTC. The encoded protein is CASSPVGVSGANVLTF.